This entry lists 5 T cell receptor beta chains sequenced from one sample in a study of blood T cell repertoires in COVID-19. The repertoire was sequenced with immunoSEQ multiplex PCR; TCRdb's copy has only in-frame clones and lacks some. The sample lists about 300,000 clones, 65% to 85% occurring once. Specimen: peripheral blood. The receptors come from a human donor with COVID-19, enrolled during active disease. The donor label of this sample is uncertain.

The chain links TRBV2 to TRBJ2-3; 9 bases agree with TRBD2. CDR1 and CDR2 from the germline V gene are SNHLY and FYNNEI. V lost 8 bases and J lost 4; bases outside the gene matches: 7. The CDR3 sequence is 14 residues long. The CDR3 DNA reads TGTGCCAGCTCTAGCGGGACGGAAGCAGATACGCAGTATTTT. It codes for CASSSGTEADTQYF.

This chain connects TRBV28 to TRBJ2-5; a weak D match, TRBD1 (5 bases). CDR1 and CDR2 from the germline V gene are MDHEN and SYDVKM. V lost 5 bases and J 1 base, leaving 14 bases between the germline ends. The CDR3 is 15 amino acids. For the CDR3, the DNA is TGTGCCAGCAGTCAAGGGGTACAGCCCCAAGAGACCCAGTACTTC. It codes for CASSQGVQPQETQYF.

V usage is TRBV2 and J usage is TRBJ2-5; TRBD2 matches at 9 bases. This CDR3 is 14 amino acids long. In germline, CDR1 is SNHLY, CDR2 FYNNEI. With 6 bases clipped from V and 1 base from J, the junction kept 3 bases outside the gene matches. As DNA, the CDR3 is TGTGCCAGCAGGCGGGAGGGCTTCCAAGAGACCCAGTACTTC. Encoded protein: CASRREGFQETQYF.

The rearrangement links TRBV28 to TRBJ1-1; 8 nucleotides agree with TRBD1. CDR1 is MDHEN and CDR2 is SYDVKM in the germline V gene. V was clipped by 0 bases and J by 7 bases; unmatched bases: 4. This CDR3 region has 14 residues. The CDR3 coding sequence is TGTGCCAGCAGTTTATGGACAGGGGCGAGTGAAGCTTTCTTT. It translates to CASSLWTGASEAFF.

For the CDR3, the DNA is TGTGCCAGCAGTGAAGCGCGAAGGGGGAATGAAAAACTGTTTTTT. Translating it yields CASSEARRGNEKLFF. V gene TRBV2 combines with J gene TRBJ1-4; tentatively, D is TRBD1 (6 bases). With 0 bases removed from V and 5 bases from J, the gap between germline ends came to 10 bases. The CDR3 contains 15 residues. Germline V CDR1 and CDR2: SNHLY, FYNNEI.